This T cell receptor beta chain was obtained from a study of blood T cell repertoires in COVID-19. For the study at large: In each case, the material was cDNA or gDNA derived from T cells, B-cell-depleted T cells, or PBMCs.

This CDR3 is 15 amino acids long. The V and J ends lost 0 bases and 2 bases respectively, with 8 bases between them. CDR1 is MGHRA, CDR2 YSYEKL, per germline. In the original processing: Estimation of nucleated cell counts relied on the amplification of reference gene primers. Sequencing used immunoSEQ multiplex PCR; TCRdb keeps in-frame clones, though not all of them. V and J calls and clone size are given by that table; D and trimming were obtained from the DNA. The data show about 380,000 clones, 81% seen once. The table lists this clone with a count of one. The sequence was obtained from a human donor with acute or convalescent COVID-19. The donor label of this sample is uncertain. What was sequenced was peripheral blood. V usage is TRBV4-1 and J usage is TRBJ2-1; TRBD1 might be the D (6 bases). DNA for the CDR3: TGCGCCAGCAGCCAAGACAGGGGAACCTACAATGAGCAGTTCTTC. This gives the protein CASSQDRGTYNEQFF.